Sequencing of this T cell receptor (beta chain) was carried out in a study of CD8+CD57+ T cells in acquired aplastic anemia. Study-wide results and limits: There were roughly 30 CD8+ CDR3 sequences that occurred in both patients and controls.

Per the germline V gene, CDR1 is SGHAT and CDR2 is FQNNGV. The CDR3 contains 15 residues. V was shortened by 2 bases and J by 1 base, with 12 bases between the two germline ends. The patients chosen for sequencing had shown expansion of CD8+CD57+ cells (detected by flow cytometry). It was genomic DNA that served as the template for profiling TCR beta VDJ and CDR3. Each CDR3 protein is one row after TCRdb ran MiXCR on the reads. The repertoire holds under 200,000 distinct CDR3 sequences, with more than 45% as singletons. This clonotype has ten or more counts. Its antigen is not identified. The sequencing sample was made of sorted CD4+, CD8+, or CD8+CD57+ T cells (not recorded which) from PBMCs. The clonotype originates from a human donor with aplastic anemia. V is TRBV11-2 and J is TRBJ2-7; maybe TRBD1 (5 bases). CDR3 sequence: CASSLQGIVSYEQYF. In nucleotides, the CDR3 is TGTGCCAGCAGCTTACAGGGCATCGTATCCTACGAGCAGTACTTC.